Shown below are 14 T cell receptor beta chains from a single sample sequenced in a study of T cell changes during pregnancy in multiple sclerosis. Sequencing used immunoSEQ multiplex PCR; TCRdb keeps in-frame clones, though not all of them. The sample carries about 45,000 clones, approximately 89% recorded once. The sample here was CD8+ T cells from peripheral blood mononuclear cells, taken in the second trimester of pregnancy. These receptors were taken from a female donor with multiple sclerosis, enrolled in a pregnancy study.

The rearrangement links TRBV9 to TRBJ1-1, with D tentatively TRBD1 (6 bases). Germline CDR1 reads SGDLS; CDR2 reads YYNGEE. V lost 0 bases and J lost 0, with 12 bases in between. The CDR3 totals 16 residues. The CDR3 nucleotides read TGTGCCAGCAGCGTAGCTCAGGGGAACATGAACACTGAAGCTTTCTTT. It codes for CASSVAQGNMNTEAFF. The full variable domain, rest sourced from reference TRBV9 and TRBJ1-1, is DSGVTQTPKHLITATGQRVTLRCSPRSGDLSVYWYQQSLDQGLQFLIQYYNGEERAKGNILERFSAQQFPDLHSELNLSSLELGDSALYFCASSVAQGNMNTEAFFGQGTRLTVV.

This clone was seen once. This sequence joins TRBV4-2 and TRBJ2-2; 11 nucleotides align to TRBD2. Germline V gene lookup returns CDR1 LGHNA and CDR2 YNFKEQ. This CDR3 comprises 19 residues. The ends lost 4 bases at V and 2 bases at J; junction bases unmatched: 12. The CDR3 spells CASSLGAASGGLNTGELFF. The CDR3, as DNA: TGTGCCAGCAGCCTGGGGGCTGCTAGCGGGGGGCTTAACACCGGGGAGCTGTTTTTT.

The V call is TRBV4-2, the J call TRBJ1-2, with D tentatively TRBD1 (5 bases). V lost 2 bases and J 6 bases, leaving 10 bases between the germline ends. The V gene's germline CDR1 is LGHNA and CDR2 YNFKEQ. The CDR3 contains 13 residues. The CDR3 region is CASSQRTLNGYTF. The CDR3 DNA follows: TGTGCCAGCAGCCAAAGGACACTCAATGGCTACACCTTC.

The chain combines TRBV6-5 with TRBJ1-1, with a possible D match to TRBD1 (6 bases). Trimming took off 7 bases at V and 3 bases at J, with 15 bases between the two ends. The CDR3 runs 14 residues. Germline loops: CDR1 MNHEY, CDR2 SVGAGI. The chain's CDR3 is CASTEGGGHTEAFF. DNA for the CDR3: TGTGCCAGCACAGAAGGGGGGGGGCACACTGAAGCTTTCTTT.

The V and J genes are TRBV7-9 and TRBJ2-1; TRBD1 agrees at 9 bases. The germline V gene encodes CDR1 SEHNR and CDR2 FQNEAQ (reference sequence). With 7 bases clipped from V and 5 bases from J, the junction kept 6 bases outside the gene matches. CDR3 length equals 14 residues. The CDR3 here is CASNPGQGHNEQFF. Written as DNA, the CDR3 is TGTGCCAGCAACCCGGGACAGGGCCACAATGAGCAGTTCTTC.

The chain has TRBV5-5 and TRBJ2-1; 11 bases are a match to TRBD2. The CDR3 length is 16 residues. The V and J ends lost 2 bases and 4 bases, in that order; junction bases with no gene match: 5. Germline CDR1 is SGHKS and CDR2 is YYEKEE (reference sequence). The CDR3 reads CASSFESSGGYNEQFF. CDR3 bases: TGTGCCAGCAGCTTCGAGTCTAGCGGGGGGTACAATGAGCAGTTCTTC.

This clone was detected a few times. The chain couples TRBV9 to TRBJ1-2, with D unclear. Germline V gene data show CDR1 as SGDLS and CDR2 as YYNGEE. The length of the CDR3 is 13 residues. Between the trimmed V and J ends, which lost 3 bases and 6 bases, there was a span of 12 bases. CDR3 loop: CASSALVGNGYTF. DNA of the CDR3: TGTGCCAGCAGCGCCCTGGTCGGGAATGGCTACACCTTC.

The chain carries TRBV27 and TRBJ1-4, with 7 bases aligning to TRBD1. Germline V CDR1 and CDR2: MNHEY, SMNVEV (reference sequence). The ends lost 6 bases at V and 10 bases at J; junction bases unmatched: 14. The CDR3 extends over 15 amino acids. The CDR3 DNA reads TGTGCCAGCAGCCACAGGGGCGACCTGGCGGGAAAACTGTTTTTT. It translates to CASSHRGDLAGKLFF.

The V and J genes are TRBV19 and TRBJ1-4; a possible D gene is TRBD1 (5 bases). Trimming pared 4 bases from V and 5 bases from J, leaving 11 bases between. The germline gives CDR1 LNHDA, CDR2 SQIVND (reference sequence). This CDR3 contains 14 residues. The CDR3 protein is CASSNRTINEKLFF. The DNA of the CDR3 is TGTGCCAGTAGTAACAGGACCATCAATGAAAAACTGTTTTTT.

The CDR3 loop reads CASSKTDIYNSPLHF. CDR3 nucleotides: TGTGCCAGCAGCAAAACCGACATCTATAATTCACCCCTCCACTTT. The chain joins TRBV21-1 to TRBJ1-6; TRBD1, as called in the table, went unchecked against the DNA. TRBV21-1 is noted as a pseudogene. The CDR3 totals 15 residues.

V and J are TRBV4-3 and TRBJ2-1, with TRBD2 as a possible D gene (6 bases). This CDR3 has 16 amino acids. The V end was cut by 1 base, the J end by 1 base, with 11 bases between. CDR1 is LGHNA and CDR2 is YSLEER in the germline V gene. CDR3: CASSQVGDLSYNEQFF. The CDR3 bases are TGCGCCAGCAGCCAAGTCGGGGACTTATCCTACAATGAGCAGTTCTTC.

The J gene is TRBJ2-2, the V gene TRBV4-3; 11 bases align to TRBD2. The CDR3 is 15 residues long. Trimming removed 4 bases from V and 4 bases from J; junction bases left unmatched: 2. Germline CDR1 LGHNA, CDR2 YSLEER. CDR3 region: CASSPGTSGTGELFF. The CDR3, as DNA: TGCGCCAGCAGCCCCGGGACTAGCGGCACCGGGGAGCTGTTTTTT.

CDR3 sequence reads: CASSVVGRGSQETQYF. In DNA, the CDR3 is TGTGCCAGCAGCGTAGTAGGCCGGGGATCACAAGAGACCCAGTACTTC. J is TRBJ2-5 and V is TRBV9, with a weak D call TRBD2 (5 bases). V shed 0 bases and J shed 2 bases, with 14 bases lying between them. The germline V gene has CDR1 SGDLS and CDR2 YYNGEE. The CDR3 spans 16 residues.

The chain couples TRBV11-3 to TRBJ2-1, with a possible D match to TRBD1 (6 bases). The CDR3 consists of 13 residues. Looked up from germline, CDR1 is SGHNT and CDR2 is YENEEA. V lost 3 bases, J lost 6 bases, and 9 bases lay in between. The CDR3 region has the DNA TGTGCCAGCAGCTTCGGACAGTTCAATGAGCAGTTCTTC. It yields the protein CASSFGQFNEQFF.